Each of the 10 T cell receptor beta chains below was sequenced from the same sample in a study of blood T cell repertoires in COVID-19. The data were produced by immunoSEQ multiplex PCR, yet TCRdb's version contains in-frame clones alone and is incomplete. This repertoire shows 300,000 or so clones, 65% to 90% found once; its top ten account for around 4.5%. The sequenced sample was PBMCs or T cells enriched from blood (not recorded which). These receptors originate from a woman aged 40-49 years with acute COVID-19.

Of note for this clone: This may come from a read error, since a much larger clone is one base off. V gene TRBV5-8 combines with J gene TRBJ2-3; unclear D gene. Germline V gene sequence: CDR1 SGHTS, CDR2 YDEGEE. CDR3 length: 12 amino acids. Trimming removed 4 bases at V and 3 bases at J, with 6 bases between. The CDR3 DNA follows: TGTGCCAGCAGCCCCCGGACAGATACGCAGTATTTT. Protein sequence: CASSPRTDTQYF.

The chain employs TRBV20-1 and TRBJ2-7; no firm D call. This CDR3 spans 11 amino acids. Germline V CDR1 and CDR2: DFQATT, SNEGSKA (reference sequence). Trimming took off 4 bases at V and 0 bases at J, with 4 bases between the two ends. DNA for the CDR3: TGCAGTGCTACTAACTCCTACGAGCAGTACTTC. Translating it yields CSATNSYEQYF.

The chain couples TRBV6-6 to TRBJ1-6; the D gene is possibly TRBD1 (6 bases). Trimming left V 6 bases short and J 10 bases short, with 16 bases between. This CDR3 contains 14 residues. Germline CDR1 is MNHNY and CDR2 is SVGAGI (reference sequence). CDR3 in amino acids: CASRPWDNGSPLHF. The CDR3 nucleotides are TGTGCCAGCAGACCGTGGGACAACGGATCACCCCTCCACTTT.

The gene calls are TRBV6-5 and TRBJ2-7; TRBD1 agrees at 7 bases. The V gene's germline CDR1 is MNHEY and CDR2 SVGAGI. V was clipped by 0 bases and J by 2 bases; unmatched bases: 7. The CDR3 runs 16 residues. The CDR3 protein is CASSYSGYRGTYEQYF. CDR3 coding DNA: TGTGCCAGCAGTTACTCCGGCTACAGGGGAACCTACGAGCAGTACTTC.

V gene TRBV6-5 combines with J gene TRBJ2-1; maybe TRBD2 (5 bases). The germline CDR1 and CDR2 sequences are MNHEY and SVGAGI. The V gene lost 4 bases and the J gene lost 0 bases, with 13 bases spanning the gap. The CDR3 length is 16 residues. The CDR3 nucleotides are TGTGCCAGCAGTTCCGGACTCTTCAGCTCCTACAATGAGCAGTTCTTC. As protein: CASSSGLFSSYNEQFF.

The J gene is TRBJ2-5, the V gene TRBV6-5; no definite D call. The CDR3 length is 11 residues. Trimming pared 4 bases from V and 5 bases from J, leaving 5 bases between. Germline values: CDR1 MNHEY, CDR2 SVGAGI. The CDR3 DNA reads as TGTGCCAGCAGTTTCGGGGAGACCCAGTACTTC. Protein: CASSFGETQYF.

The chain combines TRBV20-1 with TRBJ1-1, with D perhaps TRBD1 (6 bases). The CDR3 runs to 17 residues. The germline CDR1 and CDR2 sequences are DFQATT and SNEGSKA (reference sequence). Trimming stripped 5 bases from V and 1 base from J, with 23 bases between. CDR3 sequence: CSAGGGGYGTPNTEAFF. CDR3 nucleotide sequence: TGCAGTGCTGGTGGTGGGGGCTATGGGACACCGAACACTGAAGCTTTCTTT.

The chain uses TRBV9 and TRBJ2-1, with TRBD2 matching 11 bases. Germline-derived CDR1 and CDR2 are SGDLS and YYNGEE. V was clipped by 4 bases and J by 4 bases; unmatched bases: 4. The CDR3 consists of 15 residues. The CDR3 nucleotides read TGTGCCAGCAGCTACGGGACTAGCGGATACAATGAGCAGTTCTTC. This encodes CASSYGTSGYNEQFF.

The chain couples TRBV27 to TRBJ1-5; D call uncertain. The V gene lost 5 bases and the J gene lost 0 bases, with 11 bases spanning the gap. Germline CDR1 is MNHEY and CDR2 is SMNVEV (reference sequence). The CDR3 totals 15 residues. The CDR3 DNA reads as TGTGCCAGCAGTCCCCTAACAGTTAGCAATCAGCCCCAGCATTTT. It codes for CASSPLTVSNQPQHF.

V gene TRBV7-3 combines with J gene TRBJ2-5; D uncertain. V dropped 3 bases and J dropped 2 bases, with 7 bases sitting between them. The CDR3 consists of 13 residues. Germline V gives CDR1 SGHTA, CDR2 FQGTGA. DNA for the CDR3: TGTGCCAGCAGCTTGTCCCAGCAAGAGACCCAGTACTTC. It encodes CASSLSQQETQYF.